The 30 T cell receptor beta chains reported below all come from one sample, sequenced in a study of graft-versus-host responses after intestinal transplantation (TCRdb year 2021). The library was built by means of the immunoSEQ multiplex PCR assay. The source is immuneACCESS, and TCRdb retained only in-frame sequences with V and J called. Part of the clones is not carried over; for the studies checked, unresolved V genes explain less than half of this, and the remainder is unexplained. In this sample the table shows about 24,000 clones, over 75% of which occur a single time. The ten biggest clones cover less than 1% of the sample. Material: PBMCs, obtained 463 days after intestinal transplant. Receptor source: a human patient who received an intestinal transplant, so some T cells may come from the graft donor.

The rearrangement uses TRBV5-4 and TRBJ2-5; perhaps TRBD2 as D (5 bases). The CDR3 runs 16 residues. Germline V gene data show CDR1 as SGHNT and CDR2 as YYREEE (reference sequence). V lost 2 bases and J lost 4, with 18 bases in between. In DNA form, the CDR3 reads TGTGCCAGCAGCTTCTATAGCAAGAGGGATCGAGAGACCCAGTACTTC. As protein: CASSFYSKRDRETQYF.

The rearrangement uses TRBV2 and TRBJ2-5, with D perhaps given as TRBD1 or TRBD2 (5 bases each). Trimming left V 4 bases short and J 5 bases short, with 11 bases between. The CDR3 length is 13 residues. CDR1 and CDR2 from the germline V gene are SNHLY and FYNNEI. CDR3 protein: CASSALEGETQYF. For the CDR3, the DNA is TGTGCCAGCAGTGCTTTAGAGGGGGAGACCCAGTACTTC. The entire variable domain, with the rest obtained from reference TRBV2 and TRBJ2-5, is as follows: EPEVTQTPSHQVTQMGQEVILRCVPISNHLYFYWYRQILGQKVEFLVSFYNNEISEKSEIFDDQFSVERPDGSNFTLKIRSTKLEDSAMYFCASSALEGETQYFGPGTRLLVL.

J is TRBJ2-3 and V is TRBV5-1; D unclear. The CDR3 has 16 amino acids. Per the germline V gene, CDR1 is SGHRS and CDR2 is YFSETQ. V was clipped by 3 bases and J by 4 bases, with 18 bases between them. The CDR3 DNA sequence: TGCGCCAGCAGCTCAAACCTACCGCTGGACGCAGATACGCAGTATTTT. Translated: CASSSNLPLDADTQYF.

This sequence joins TRBV5-8 and TRBJ2-7, with D perhaps TRBD1 or TRBD2 (5 bases each). Trimming left V 0 bases short and J 1 base short, with 17 bases between. In germline, CDR1 is SGHTS, CDR2 YDEGEE. This CDR3 spans 17 amino acids. This CDR3 is CASSLDTVTGTSYEQYF. As DNA, the CDR3 is TGTGCCAGCAGCTTGGACACAGTTACCGGGACGTCCTACGAGCAGTACTTC.

This chain links TRBV4-1 with TRBJ2-4; 7 nucleotides align to TRBD1. V gave up 0 bases and J gave up 0 bases; unmatched junction bases: 8. Germline values: CDR1 MGHRA, CDR2 YSYEKL. The CDR3 sequence is 18 residues long. CDR3 DNA sequence: TGCGCCAGCAGCCAAGACTCCGGGACAGCCTTAGCCAAAAACATTCAGTACTTC. Translated, it gives CASSQDSGTALAKNIQYF.

The chain links TRBV5-1 to TRBJ1-1; D may be TRBD1 (5 bases). V shed 2 bases and J shed 10 bases, with 18 bases lying between them. The length of the CDR3 is 14 residues. Per the germline V gene, CDR1 is SGHRS and CDR2 is YFSETQ. This CDR3 is CASSLRGGGDGAFF. The CDR3 nucleotides are TGCGCCAGCAGCTTAAGGGGTGGAGGTGACGGAGCTTTCTTT.

The genes are TRBV30 and TRBJ1-2; D is possibly TRBD1 (5 bases). V shed 3 bases and J shed 2 bases, with 7 bases lying between them. CDR3 length equals 12 residues. In germline, CDR1 is GTSNPN, CDR2 SVGIG (reference sequence). CDR3 sequence: CAWSGGNYGYTF. Written as DNA, the CDR3 is TGTGCCTGGAGCGGGGGAAACTATGGCTACACCTTC.

V gene TRBV28 combines with J gene TRBJ1-1; D is unresolved. The CDR3 sequence is 14 residues long. Looked up from germline, CDR1 is MDHEN and CDR2 is SYDVKM. V was clipped by 2 bases and J by 0 bases, with 7 bases between them. CDR3 amino acids: CASSLDALNTEAFF. CDR3 in DNA: TGTGCCAGCAGTTTAGACGCCCTGAACACTGAAGCTTTCTTT.

This clone was seen a single time. The chain is built from TRBV5-8 and TRBJ2-5, with TRBD2 identical over 9 bases. The germline V gene has CDR1 SGHTS and CDR2 YDEGEE. V lost 4 bases and J lost 4; bases outside the gene matches: 8. The CDR3 runs to 15 residues. CDR3 in amino acids: CASSLGLAGGETQYF. The CDR3, as DNA: TGTGCCAGCAGCCTGGGACTAGCTGGAGGAGAGACCCAGTACTTC.

This clone was picked up one time. The chain couples TRBV29-1 to TRBJ2-7; D is unresolved. The CDR3 sequence is 10 residues long. V was shortened by 4 bases and J by 3 bases, with 4 bases between the two germline ends. Germline V gene lookup returns CDR1 SQVTM and CDR2 ANQGSEA. The CDR3, as DNA: TGCAGCGTTGTGGTCTACGAGCAGTACTTC. Amino acid sequence: CSVVVYEQYF.

The chain joins TRBV6-1 to TRBJ1-6; TRBD1 matches at 12 bases. V trimming: 2 bases; J trimming: 4 bases; junction bases outside the gene matches: 3. The germline V gene has CDR1 MNHNS and CDR2 SASEGT. The CDR3 has 17 residues. CDR3 DNA sequence: TGTGCCAGCAGTGAACCGGGACAGGGGGCTTATAATTCACCCCTCCACTTT. It codes for CASSEPGQGAYNSPLHF.

The chain links TRBV11-3 to TRBJ2-1; D is undetermined. V lost 4 bases to trimming and J lost 7 bases, with 8 bases between them. This CDR3 spans 12 amino acids. From germline, CDR1 is SGHNT and CDR2 YENEEA. The DNA of the CDR3 is TGTGCCAGCAGCTCAGACGGGAATGAGCAGTTCTTC. This translates into CASSSDGNEQFF.

About this clone itself: Its ends do not fully match the called genes, so a read error is possible. The J gene is TRBJ2-5, the V gene TRBV7-7; 9 nucleotides line up with TRBD1. The CDR3 is 13 amino acids. The V gene's germline CDR1 is SSHAT and CDR2 FNYEAQ (reference sequence). The CDR3 loop reads CASSVGQGKTQYF. As DNA, the CDR3 is TGTGCTAGCAGCGTGGGACAGGGAAAGACCCAGTACTTC. Supplemented by reference TRBV7-7 and TRBJ2-5, the full variable domain reads GAGVSQSPRYKVTKRGQDVTLRCDPISSHATLYWYQQALGQGPEFLTYFNYEAQPDKSGLPSDRFSAERPEGSISTLTIQRTEQRDSAMYRCASSVGQGKTQYFGPGTRLLVL.

This clone was seen only a few times. The identical CDR3 is also encoded by other nucleotide sequences in the sample. The chain combines TRBV5-1 with TRBJ2-6, with 7 positions matching TRBD2. Losses at the gene ends were 4 bases for V and 4 bases for J; bases not matched to a gene: 11. This CDR3 is built from 17 residues. Germline loops: CDR1 SGHRS, CDR2 YFSETQ. The CDR3 protein is CASSVGGGLTGANVLTF. The CDR3 nucleotides are TGCGCCAGCAGCGTAGGCGGGGGTCTAACCGGGGCCAACGTCCTGACTTTC.

The chain carries TRBV7-6 and TRBJ2-5, with a weak D call TRBD2 (5 bases). V dropped 1 base and J dropped 4 bases, with 13 bases sitting between them. Germline loops: CDR1 SGHVS, CDR2 FNYEAQ. The CDR3 has 15 residues. The CDR3 DNA sequence: TGTGCCAGCAGCTTAGAGAGGGCCCGGGGAGAGACCCAGTACTTC. Its translation: CASSLERARGETQYF.

This clone was detected only a few times. CDR3 in DNA: TGCGCCAGCAGCCACCTAGCAAGGTTCCTTTGCGAGCAGTACTTC. Its protein product is CASSHLARFLCEQYF. This sequence joins TRBV4-1 and TRBJ2-7; D is possibly TRBD2 (5 bases). CDR1 is MGHRA, CDR2 YSYEKL, per germline. With 3 bases removed from V and 6 bases from J, the gap between germline ends came to 18 bases. The CDR3 totals 15 residues.

Concerning this clone: Within the sample, other DNA sequences also encode this same CDR3. V and J are TRBV6-6 and TRBJ1-2, with 7 nucleotides matching TRBD1. The germline V gene encodes CDR1 MNHNY and CDR2 SVGAGI (reference sequence). The junction had 9 bases not matched to a gene; V was cut back by 6 bases and J by 8 bases. The CDR3 length is 13 residues. The CDR3 reads CASSQDRHLGYTF. CDR3 DNA sequence: TGTGCCAGCAGCCAGGACAGGCACTTAGGCTACACCTTC.

The chain carries TRBV6-5 and TRBJ2-3; D gene unclear. The CDR3 sequence is 14 residues long. Trimming cost V 4 bases and J 2 bases, with 10 bases left between them. CDR1 is MNHEY, CDR2 SVGAGI, per germline. Here the CDR3 reads CASSSEPNTDTQYF. The CDR3 nucleotides read TGTGCCAGCAGTTCCGAACCCAACACAGATACGCAGTATTTT.

V is TRBV4-1 and J is TRBJ2-1, with 12 bases lining up with TRBD2. CDR3 length: 17 amino acids. V gave up 0 bases and J gave up 3 bases; unmatched junction bases: 3. CDR1 and CDR2 (germline): MGHRA, YSYEKL. CDR3 nucleotide sequence: TGCGCCAGCAGCCAAGACTCGACTAGCGGGAGCTACAATGAGCAGTTCTTC. This translates into CASSQDSTSGSYNEQFF.

The chain couples TRBV28 to TRBJ2-5, with 9 positions matching TRBD2. Germline CDR1 reads MDHEN; CDR2 reads SYDVKM. The CDR3 length is 15 residues. V was pared by 6 bases and J by 3 bases, with 8 bases of the junction left unmatched. The CDR3: CASSLAVAGEETQYF. DNA of the CDR3: TGTGCCAGCAGCCTAGCGGTAGCGGGAGAAGAGACCCAGTACTTC.

The chain couples TRBV5-1 to TRBJ1-1, with 7 bases that match TRBD1. This CDR3 comprises 14 residues. J was trimmed by 1 base and V by 2 bases; bases with no gene match: 2. In germline, CDR1 is SGHRS, CDR2 YFSETQ. The DNA of the CDR3 is TGCGCCAGCAGCTTAACAGGGGCGAACACTGAAGCTTTCTTT. Residues: CASSLTGANTEAFF.

This chain links TRBV28 with TRBJ2-1; 11 bases match TRBD2. Per the germline V gene, CDR1 is MDHEN and CDR2 is SYDVKM. V shed 7 bases and J 2 bases; nucleotides not matched to a gene: 1. This CDR3 is built from 14 residues. The CDR3, as DNA: TGTGCCAGCATAGCGGGAGGGCCCTACAATGAGCAGTTCTTC. Translation gives CASIAGGPYNEQFF.

Here the CDR3 reads CAWSAGVSYEQYF. In DNA form, the CDR3 reads TGTGCCTGGAGTGCAGGGGTCTCCTACGAGCAGTACTTC. This chain joins TRBV30 and TRBJ2-7, with D perhaps matching TRBD1 (6 bases). Germline CDR1 and CDR2: GTSNPN and SVGIG (reference sequence). CDR3 length: 13 amino acids. V lost 1 base, J lost 0 bases, and 7 bases lay in between.

This chain connects TRBV6-5 to TRBJ2-7; D perhaps matches TRBD2 (6 bases). This CDR3 has 15 amino acids. With 2 bases removed from V and 11 bases from J, the gap between germline ends came to 22 bases. Germline lookup yields CDR1 MNHEY and CDR2 SVGAGI. This chain's CDR3 is CASSYGGGGTPLKYF. The DNA for the CDR3 is TGTGCCAGCAGTTACGGGGGTGGGGGGACCCCTCTAAAGTACTTC.

The rearrangement links TRBV30 to TRBJ2-1; tentatively, D is TRBD1 or TRBD2 (5 bases each). CDR1 and CDR2 from the germline V gene are GTSNPN and SVGIG (reference sequence). The CDR3 spans 11 residues. V lost 1 base and J 12 bases, leaving 10 bases between the germline ends. The CDR3 is CAWSGGGVQFF. The CDR3 DNA reads TGTGCCTGGAGTGGTGGGGGTGTGCAGTTCTTC.

This rearrangement joins TRBV11-3 to TRBJ2-3; D may be TRBD2 (5 bases). V lost 0 bases, J lost 0 bases, and 10 bases lay in between. CDR1 is SGHNT and CDR2 is YENEEA in the germline V gene. The CDR3 runs 16 residues. The CDR3 is CASSLEHGGSTDTQYF. For the CDR3, the DNA is TGTGCCAGCAGCTTAGAGCATGGCGGGAGCACAGATACGCAGTATTTT.

This clone was detected only once. The chain links TRBV6-1 to TRBJ1-2; D is unresolved. V gave up 6 bases and J gave up 4 bases, with 15 bases separating them. This CDR3 spans 14 amino acids. The germline CDR1 and CDR2 sequences are MNHNS and SASEGT. The chain's CDR3 is CASRRADKLYGYTF. In DNA, the CDR3 is TGTGCCAGCAGGAGGGCTGACAAACTCTATGGCTACACCTTC.

The chain combines TRBV5-1 with TRBJ2-2, with TRBD1 as a possible D gene (6 bases). From germline, CDR1 is SGHRS and CDR2 YFSETQ. Deletions cut 1 base from V and 3 bases from J, with 10 bases between. This CDR3 spans 15 amino acids. The CDR3 DNA reads as TGCGCCAGCAGCTTGAGGGACACATACACCGGGGAGCTGTTTTTT. It translates to CASSLRDTYTGELFF.

The gene calls are TRBV5-4 and TRBJ2-2; 8 bases are shared with TRBD1. V shed 4 bases and J 4 bases; nucleotides not matched to a gene: 6. The CDR3 sequence is 15 residues long. The germline V gene encodes CDR1 SGHNT and CDR2 YYREEE (reference sequence). The CDR3 nucleotides are TGTGCCAGCAGCGGACAGGGACGAGGCACCGGGGAGCTGTTTTTT. Amino acids: CASSGQGRGTGELFF. Based on the CDR3 plus reference TRBV5-4 and TRBJ2-2, the full variable domain is ETGVTQSPTHLIKTRGQQVTLRCSSQSGHNTVSWYQQALGQGPQFIFQYYREEENGRGNFPPRFSGLQFPNYSSELNVNALELDDSALYLCASSGQGRGTGELFFGEGSRLTVL.

The sample holds a few counts of this clone. V and J are TRBV4-1 and TRBJ2-1; D may be TRBD2 (6 bases). Germline V lookup: CDR1 MGHRA, CDR2 YSYEKL. This CDR3 contains 15 residues. V lost 4 bases, J lost 8 bases, and 18 bases lay in between. This CDR3 is CASSRTTEGFDEQFF. The CDR3 DNA reads as TGCGCCAGCAGCCGGACTACCGAGGGGTTTGATGAGCAGTTCTTC.